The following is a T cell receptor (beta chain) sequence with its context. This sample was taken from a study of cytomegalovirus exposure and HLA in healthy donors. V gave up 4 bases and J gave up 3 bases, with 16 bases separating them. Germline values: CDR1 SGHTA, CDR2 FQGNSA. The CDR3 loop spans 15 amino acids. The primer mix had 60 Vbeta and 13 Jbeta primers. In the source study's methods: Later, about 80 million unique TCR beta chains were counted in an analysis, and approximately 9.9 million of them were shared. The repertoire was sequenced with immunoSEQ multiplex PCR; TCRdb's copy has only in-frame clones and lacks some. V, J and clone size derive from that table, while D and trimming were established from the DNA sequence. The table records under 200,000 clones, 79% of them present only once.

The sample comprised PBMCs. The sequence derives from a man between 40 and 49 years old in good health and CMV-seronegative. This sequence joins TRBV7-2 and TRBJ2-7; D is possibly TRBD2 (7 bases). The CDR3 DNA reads TGTGCCAGCAGCTCCCTAGGGGAGGGGGTCTACGAGCAGTACTTC. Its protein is CASSSLGEGVYEQYF. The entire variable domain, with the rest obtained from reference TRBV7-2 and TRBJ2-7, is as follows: GAGVSQSPSNKVTEKGKDVELRCDPISGHTALYWYRQSLGQGLEFLIYFQGNSAPDKSGLPSDRFSAERTGGSVSTLTIQRTQQEDSAVYLCASSSLGEGVYEQYFGPGTRLTVT.